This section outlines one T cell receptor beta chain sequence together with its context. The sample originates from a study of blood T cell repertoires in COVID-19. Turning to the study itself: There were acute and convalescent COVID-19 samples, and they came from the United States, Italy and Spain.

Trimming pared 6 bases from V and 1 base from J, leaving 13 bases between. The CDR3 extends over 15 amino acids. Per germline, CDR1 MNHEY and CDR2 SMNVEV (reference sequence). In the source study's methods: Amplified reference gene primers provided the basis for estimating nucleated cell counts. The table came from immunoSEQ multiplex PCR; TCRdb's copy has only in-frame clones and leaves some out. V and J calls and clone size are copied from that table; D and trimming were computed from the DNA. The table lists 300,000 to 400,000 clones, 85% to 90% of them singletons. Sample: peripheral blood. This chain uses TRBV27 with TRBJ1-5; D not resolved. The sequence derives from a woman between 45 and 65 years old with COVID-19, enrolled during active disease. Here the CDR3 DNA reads TGTGCCAGCAGGGTACGAGTCCCCAGCAATCAGCCCCAGCATTTT. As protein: CASRVRVPSNQPQHF.